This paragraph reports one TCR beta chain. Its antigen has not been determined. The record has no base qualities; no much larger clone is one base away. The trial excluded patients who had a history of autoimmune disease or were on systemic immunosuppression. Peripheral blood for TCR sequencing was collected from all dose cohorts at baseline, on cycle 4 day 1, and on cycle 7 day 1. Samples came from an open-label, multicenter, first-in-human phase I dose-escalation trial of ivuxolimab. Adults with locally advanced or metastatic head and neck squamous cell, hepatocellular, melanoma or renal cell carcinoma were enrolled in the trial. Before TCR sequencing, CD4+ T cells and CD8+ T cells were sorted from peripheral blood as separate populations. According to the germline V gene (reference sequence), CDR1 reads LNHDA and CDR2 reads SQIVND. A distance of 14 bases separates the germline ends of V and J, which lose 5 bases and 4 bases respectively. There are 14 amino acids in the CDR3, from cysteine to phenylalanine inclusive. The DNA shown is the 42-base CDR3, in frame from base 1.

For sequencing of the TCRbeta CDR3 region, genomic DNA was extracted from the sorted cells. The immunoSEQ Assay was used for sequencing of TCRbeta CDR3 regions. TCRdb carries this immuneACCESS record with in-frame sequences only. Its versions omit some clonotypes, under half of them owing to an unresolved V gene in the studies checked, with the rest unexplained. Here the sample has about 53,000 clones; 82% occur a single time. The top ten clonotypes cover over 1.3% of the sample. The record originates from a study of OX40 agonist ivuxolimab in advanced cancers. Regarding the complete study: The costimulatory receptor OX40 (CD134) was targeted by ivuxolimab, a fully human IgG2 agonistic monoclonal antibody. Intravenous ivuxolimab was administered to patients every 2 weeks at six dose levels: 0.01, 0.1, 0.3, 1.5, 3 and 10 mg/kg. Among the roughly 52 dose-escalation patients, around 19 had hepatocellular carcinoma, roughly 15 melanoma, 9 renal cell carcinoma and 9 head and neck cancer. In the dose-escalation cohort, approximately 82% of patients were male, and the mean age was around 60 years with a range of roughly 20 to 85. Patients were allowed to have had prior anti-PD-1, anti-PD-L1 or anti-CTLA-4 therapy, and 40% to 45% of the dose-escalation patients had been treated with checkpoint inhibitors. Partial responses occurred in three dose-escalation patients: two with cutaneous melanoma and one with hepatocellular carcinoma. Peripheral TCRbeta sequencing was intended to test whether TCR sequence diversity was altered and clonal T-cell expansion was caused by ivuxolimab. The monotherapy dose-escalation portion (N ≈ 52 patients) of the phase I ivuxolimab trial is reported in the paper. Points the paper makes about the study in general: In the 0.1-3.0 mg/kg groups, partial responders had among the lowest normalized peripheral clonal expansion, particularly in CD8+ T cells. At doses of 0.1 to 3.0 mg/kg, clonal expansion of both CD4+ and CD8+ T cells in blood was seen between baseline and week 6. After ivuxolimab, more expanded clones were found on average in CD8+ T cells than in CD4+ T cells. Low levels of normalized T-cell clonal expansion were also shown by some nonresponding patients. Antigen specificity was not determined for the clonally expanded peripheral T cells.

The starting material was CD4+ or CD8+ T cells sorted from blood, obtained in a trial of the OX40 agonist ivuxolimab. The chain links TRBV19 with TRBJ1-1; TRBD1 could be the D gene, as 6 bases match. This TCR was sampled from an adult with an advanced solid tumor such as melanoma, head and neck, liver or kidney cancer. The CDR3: CASSSHREGTEAFF. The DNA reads TGTGCCAGTAGTTCTCACAGGGAGGGCACTGAAGCTTTCTTT.